This T cell receptor beta chain was identified in a study of blood T cell repertoires in COVID-19. The CDR3 is made up of 15 amino acids. Looked up from germline, CDR1 is LNHDA and CDR2 is SQIVND (reference sequence). V lost 3 bases to trimming and J lost 10 bases; unmatched junction nucleotides: 8. Original data processing: Researchers report that nucleated cell counts were estimated from reference gene primer amplification. Only in-frame clones appear in the TCRdb table, and some are missing; sequencing was by immunoSEQ multiplex PCR. The DNA gave D and trimming, while V, J and clone size come from that table. The table has about 75,000 clones, roughly 70% seen once; the top ten hold roughly 2.6%.

The receptor's source is a human donor with acute or convalescent COVID-19. The donor label of this sample is uncertain. The material sequenced was peripheral blood. This rearrangement joins TRBV19 to TRBJ1-6; 8 positions agree with TRBD1. CDR3 sequence (DNA): TGTGCCAGTAGTATCCAGACAGGGGTGGGATCACCCCTCCACTTT. This sequence encodes CASSIQTGVGSPLHF.